This T cell receptor (beta chain) was sequenced during a study of CD4 and CD8 cells across lung adenocarcinoma regions. In TCRdb, the PCR reads were re-called with MiXCR into one record per CDR3 protein. The sample lists approximately 12,000 distinct CDR3 sequences, approximately 56% seen once, with 35% to 40% in the top ten. Localized lung adenocarcinoma, a non-small cell lung cancer, affected the donors. CDR1 is WSHSY and CDR2 is SAAADI in the germline V gene. This CDR3 is 15 amino acids long. Trimming removed 2 bases at V and 2 bases at J, with 12 bases between. The specimen was CD8+ T cells from the margin of a lung tumor. The clonotype originates from a female donor with lung adenocarcinoma. The CD4 and CD8 labels of this study may be unreliable. The chain carries TRBV10-2 and TRBJ1-2; tentatively, D is TRBD1 (6 bases). CDR3 sequence: CASSELRQENYGYTF. The CDR3 region has the DNA TGCGCCAGCAGTGAGCTCCGACAGGAAAACTATGGCTACACCTTC.